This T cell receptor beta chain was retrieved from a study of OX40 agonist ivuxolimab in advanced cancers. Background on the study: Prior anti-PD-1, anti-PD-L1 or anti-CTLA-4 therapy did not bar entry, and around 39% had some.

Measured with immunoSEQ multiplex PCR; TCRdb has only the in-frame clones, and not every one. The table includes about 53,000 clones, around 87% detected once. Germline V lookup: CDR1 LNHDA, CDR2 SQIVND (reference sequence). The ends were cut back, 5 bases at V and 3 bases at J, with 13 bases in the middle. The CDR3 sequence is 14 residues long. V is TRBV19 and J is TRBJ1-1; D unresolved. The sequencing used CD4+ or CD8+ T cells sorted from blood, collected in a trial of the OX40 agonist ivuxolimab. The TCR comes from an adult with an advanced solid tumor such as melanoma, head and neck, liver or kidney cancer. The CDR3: CASSPFERDTEAFF. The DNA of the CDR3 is TGTGCCAGTAGTCCATTTGAAAGGGACACTGAAGCTTTCTTT.